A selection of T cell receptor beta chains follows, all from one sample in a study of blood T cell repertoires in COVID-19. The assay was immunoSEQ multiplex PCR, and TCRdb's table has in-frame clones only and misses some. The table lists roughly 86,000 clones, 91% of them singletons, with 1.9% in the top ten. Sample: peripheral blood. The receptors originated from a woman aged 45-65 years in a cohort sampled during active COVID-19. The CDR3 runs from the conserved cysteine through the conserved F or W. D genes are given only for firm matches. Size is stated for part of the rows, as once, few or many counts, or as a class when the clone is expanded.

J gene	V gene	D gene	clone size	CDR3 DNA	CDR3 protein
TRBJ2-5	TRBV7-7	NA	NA	TGTGCTAGCAGCAAAGGCCCTCCGGGAACCGTGGGGACCCAGTACTTC	CASSKGPPGTVGTQYF
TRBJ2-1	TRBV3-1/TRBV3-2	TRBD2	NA	TGTGCCAGCAGCCCCTTTAGCGGGGGGTACAATGAGCAGTTCTTC	CASSPFSGGYNEQFF
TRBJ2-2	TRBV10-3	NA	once	TGTGCCACGGGGGGGGACAGGGATACCGGGGAGCTGTTTTTT	CATGGDRDTGELFF
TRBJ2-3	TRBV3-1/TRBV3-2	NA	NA	TGTGCCAGCAGCCAAGCCCCGACAGATACGCAGTATTTT	CASSQAPTDTQYF
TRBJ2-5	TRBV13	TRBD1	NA	TGTGCCAGCAGCTCGCGCCGACACCGGGACAGGGGAGGTTCGAGTCTGGAGACCCAGTACTTC	CASSSRRHRDRGGSSLETQYF
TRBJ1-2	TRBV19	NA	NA	TGTGCCAGTAGTATAGTTCTTGACAGCAGCTACACCTTC	CASSIVLDSSYTF
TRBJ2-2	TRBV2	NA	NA	TGTGCCAGCAACCCGGAGGGCTACACCGGGGAGCTGTTTTTT	CASNPEGYTGELFF
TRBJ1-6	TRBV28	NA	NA	TGTGCCAGCAGTTTAGGAGGGGGAGGGTGGTCACCCCTCCACTTT	CASSLGGGGWSPLHF
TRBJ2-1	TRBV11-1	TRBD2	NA	TGTGCCAGCAGCGACAATGCGCTAGCGGGATGGGGTGTCTTC	CASSDNALAGWGVF
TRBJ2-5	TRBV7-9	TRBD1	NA	TGTGCCAGCAGCTTAGGGGACAGGGTCGGGGAGACCCAGTACTTC	CASSLGDRVGETQYF
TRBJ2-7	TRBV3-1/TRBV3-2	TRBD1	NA	TGTGCCAGCAGCCAACAAACAGGGGGAAGATCCTACGAGCAGTACTTC	CASSQQTGGRSYEQYF
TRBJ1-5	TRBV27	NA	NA	TGTGCCAGCAGGCTAGATGGTTATAGCAATCAGCCCCAGCATTTT	CASRLDGYSNQPQHF
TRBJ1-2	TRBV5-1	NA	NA	TGCGCCAGCAGCTTTCGGACAGATCAGGGAGGCTACACCTTC	CASSFRTDQGGYTF
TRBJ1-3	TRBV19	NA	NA	TGTGCCAGTAGTTCCCTCGGAGGGCCCAGCTCTGGAAACACCATATATTTT	CASSSLGGPSSGNTIYF
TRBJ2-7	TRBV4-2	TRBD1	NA	TGTGCCAGCAGCCTCGGGACAGCTTCCTACGAGCAGTACTTC	CASSLGTASYEQYF
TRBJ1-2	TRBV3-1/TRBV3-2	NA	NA	TGTGCCAGCAGCCAAGGAGGTGGCTACACCTTC	CASSQGGGYTF
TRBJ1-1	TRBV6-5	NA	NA	TGTGCCAGCAGTCTGGCTTTGAACACTGAAGCTTTCTTT	CASSLALNTEAFF
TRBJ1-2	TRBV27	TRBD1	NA	TGTGCCACCAGGGGGGGGGACAGGGCACATGGCTACACCTTC	CATRGGDRAHGYTF
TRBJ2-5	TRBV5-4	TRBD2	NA	TGTGCCAGCAGCCCCTGGACTAGCGGGAGCGGGGAGACCCAGTACTTC	CASSPWTSGSGETQYF
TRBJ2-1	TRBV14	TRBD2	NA	TGTGCCAGCAGGGCCTCCGGGACTAGCGGGGGGGCTAATGGCAATGAGCAGTTCTTC	CASRASGTSGGANGNEQFF
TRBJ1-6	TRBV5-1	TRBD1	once	TGCGCCAGCAGCCCGACAGGGGGCGGTTCACCCCTCCACTTT	CASSPTGGGSPLHF
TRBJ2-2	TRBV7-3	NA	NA	TGTGCCAGCTCCAGGGAGGCCGGGGAGCTGTTTTTT	CASSREAGELFF